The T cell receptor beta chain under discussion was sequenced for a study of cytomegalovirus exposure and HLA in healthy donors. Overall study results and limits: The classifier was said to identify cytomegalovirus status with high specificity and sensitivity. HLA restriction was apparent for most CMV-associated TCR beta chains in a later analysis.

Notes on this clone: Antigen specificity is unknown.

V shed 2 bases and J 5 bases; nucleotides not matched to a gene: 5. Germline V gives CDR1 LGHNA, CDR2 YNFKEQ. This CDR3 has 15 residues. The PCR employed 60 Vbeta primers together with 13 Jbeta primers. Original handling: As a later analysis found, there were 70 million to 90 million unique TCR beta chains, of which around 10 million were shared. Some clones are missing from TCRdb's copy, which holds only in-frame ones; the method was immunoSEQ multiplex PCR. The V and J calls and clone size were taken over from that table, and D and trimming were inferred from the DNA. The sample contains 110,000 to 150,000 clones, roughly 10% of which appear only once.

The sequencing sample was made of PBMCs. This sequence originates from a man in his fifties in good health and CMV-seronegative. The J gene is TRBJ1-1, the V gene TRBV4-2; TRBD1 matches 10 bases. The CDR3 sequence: CASSQPGQGLTEAFF. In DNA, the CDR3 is TGTGCCAGCAGCCAACCGGGACAGGGGTTGACTGAAGCTTTCTTT.